This T cell receptor beta chain was retrieved from a study of prognosis after radiotherapy for stage I lung cancer. This clonotype is categorized as medium-sized. Genomic DNA yielded TCR beta CDR3, amplified by two-round multiplex PCR. Primers targeting each individual TRBV and TRBJ gene were applied in first-round PCR. MiXCR, run by TCRdb on the multiplex PCR reads, gives a single entry per CDR3 protein. The sample comprises 13,000 to 15,000 distinct CDR3 sequences, roughly 52% of which are singletons, and roughly 37% rests with the top ten. Germline CDR1 reads SGHVS; CDR2 reads FQNEAQ. V shed 2 bases and J shed 1 base, with 3 bases lying between them. The CDR3 sequence is 13 residues long.

The receptor comes from a donor over 45 with non-small cell lung cancer. Source: PBMCs, taken before or after stereotactic body radiation therapy (not recorded which). The rearrangement joins TRBV7-8 to TRBJ1-5; D ambiguous. CDR3 in amino acids: CASSLRSNQPQHF. CDR3 nucleotides: TGTGCCAGCAGCTTAAGAAGCAATCAGCCCCAGCATTTT.